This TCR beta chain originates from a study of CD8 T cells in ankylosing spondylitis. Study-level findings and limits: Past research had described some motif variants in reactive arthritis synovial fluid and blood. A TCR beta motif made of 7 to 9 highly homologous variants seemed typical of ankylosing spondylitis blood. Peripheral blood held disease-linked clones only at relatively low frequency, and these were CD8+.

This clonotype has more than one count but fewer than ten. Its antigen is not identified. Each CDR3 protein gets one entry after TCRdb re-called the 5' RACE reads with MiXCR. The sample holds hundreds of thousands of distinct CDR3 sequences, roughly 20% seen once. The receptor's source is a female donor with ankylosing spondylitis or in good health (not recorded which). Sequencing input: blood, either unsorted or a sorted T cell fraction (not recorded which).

Here the CDR3 reads CASSQEGGSPDTQYF. For the CDR3, the DNA is TGCGCCAGCAGCCAAGAAGGCGGGAGCCCAGATACGCAGTATTTT. The rearrangement uses TRBV4-3 and TRBJ2-3, with 7 bases lining up with TRBD2. Germline-derived CDR1 and CDR2 are LGHNA and YSLEER. The CDR3 runs 15 residues. With V trimmed by 0 bases and J by 4 bases, 4 bases remained unmatched.